One sample yielded the 6 T cell receptor beta chains listed below, sequenced in a study of T cell changes during pregnancy in multiple sclerosis. Clones were read by immunoSEQ multiplex PCR, and TCRdb kept only the in-frame ones, dropping some. The sample holds 50,000 to 65,000 clones, around nine tenths seen once. The source was CD4+ T cells from peripheral blood mononuclear cells, collected in the third trimester of pregnancy. The receptors were sampled from a female donor with multiple sclerosis, enrolled in a pregnancy study.

The chain joins TRBV11-2 to TRBJ2-3, with 8 bases identical to TRBD2. The CDR3 contains 17 residues. J gave up 5 bases and V 6 bases, and 16 bases lay outside the gene matches. Germline assignment: CDR1 SGHAT and CDR2 FQNNGV. In DNA form, the CDR3 reads TGTGCCAGCAGTCTCATAGGGGGTGGCGGGGGGAGAGATACGCAGTATTTT. It translates to CASSLIGGGGGRDTQYF.

The gene calls are TRBV7-7 and TRBJ2-5, with TRBD1 matching 9 bases. This CDR3 is built from 15 residues. V shed 1 base, J shed 3 bases, and the junction held 3 bases outside the gene matches. Germline V gene sequence: CDR1 SSHAT, CDR2 FNYEAQ (reference sequence). For the CDR3, the DNA is TGTGCCAGCAGCTTAGGGGACAGGGAGGAAGAGACCCAGTACTTC. It is translated as CASSLGDREEETQYF.

In the case of this clone: Other DNA sequences in this sample translate to the same CDR3. The chain has TRBV7-2 and TRBJ1-2; D may be TRBD1 (6 bases). V was pared by 5 bases and J by 2 bases, with 9 bases between. The CDR3 loop spans 13 amino acids. The germline V gene encodes CDR1 SGHTA and CDR2 FQGNSA. CDR3 bases: TGTGCCAGCAGCAACGACAGGAACTATGGCTACACCTTC. It specifies CASSNDRNYGYTF.

DNA of the CDR3: TGTGCCATCAGCGACAGGGGGCCGCGGGAGGGTGAAGCTTTCTTT. Translation: CAISDRGPREGEAFF. The chain couples TRBV10-3 to TRBJ1-1, with 10 nucleotides matching TRBD1. There are 15 residues in the CDR3. V lost 6 bases and J lost 7; bases outside the gene matches: 11. From germline, CDR1 is ENHRY and CDR2 SYGVKD.

This clone has more than one count but fewer than ten. V gene TRBV5-6 combines with J gene TRBJ2-7, with D tentatively TRBD1 (6 bases). The V gene lost 2 bases and the J gene lost 3 bases, with 18 bases spanning the gap. Germline values: CDR1 SGHDT, CDR2 YYEEEE. This CDR3 is built from 16 residues. The CDR3 sequence: CASSLGWGHSVYEQYF. As DNA, the CDR3 is TGTGCCAGCAGCTTAGGGTGGGGGCATTCAGTCTACGAGCAGTACTTC.

The rearrangement links TRBV14 to TRBJ1-3; D is perhaps TRBD1 (5 bases). Trimming shortened V by 6 bases and J by 4 bases, and 13 bases separated the two germline ends. CDR1 and CDR2 from the germline V gene are SGHDN and FVKESK. The CDR3 is 14 residues long. The CDR3 sequence is CASSKRQGGNTIYF. The DNA for the CDR3 is TGTGCCAGCAGTAAAAGGCAGGGAGGAAACACCATATATTTT.